This T cell receptor (beta chain) was sequenced for a study of blood T cell repertoires in COVID-19. The CDR3 is 15 residues long. Germline V gene lookup returns CDR1 SGHKS and CDR2 YYEKEE (reference sequence). As to this clone: An end of the junction differs from the germline gene, which may be a read error.

Per the original data handling: The authors estimated nucleated cell counts from reference gene primer amplification. Some clones are missing from TCRdb's copy, which holds only in-frame ones; the method was immunoSEQ multiplex PCR. Clonal size and the V and J genes are those of that table, whereas D and trimming came from the DNA. This table holds 60,000 to 65,000 clones, roughly 80% found once. The J gene is TRBJ2-1, the V gene TRBV5-5, with 10 positions matching TRBD2. Sequencing was performed on peripheral blood. The clonotype comes from a man aged 60-69 years with acute or convalescent COVID-19. In nucleotides, the CDR3 is TGTGCCAGCAGCTTGGATCCAGCGGGAGGGCCCCGGCGGATCTTC. It yields the protein CASSLDPAGGPRRIF.